This T cell receptor beta chain is drawn from a study of cytotoxic CD8 clonotypes in ibrutinib-treated CLL. Points from the study as a whole: With treatment, public clonotypes, which were uncommon, either contracted or remained stable.

From germline, CDR1 is SGHTA and CDR2 FQGTGA. Between the trimmed V and J ends, which lost 1 base and 5 bases, there was a span of 7 bases. This CDR3 comprises 13 residues. Turning to this clone: Its cognate antigen is unknown.

Researchers set a sequencing depth target of 1 in 200,000 to 1 in 1 million T cells. The table came from immunoSEQ multiplex PCR; TCRdb's copy has only in-frame clones and leaves some out. Found here are 70,000 to 80,000 clones, around four fifths of them singletons; the top ten hold around 37%. This chain joins TRBV7-3 and TRBJ2-3, with D unresolved. The sequencing here drew on PBMCs, taken after 24 months of ibrutinib treatment. This TCR derives from a human donor with chronic lymphocytic leukemia. In DNA form, the CDR3 reads TGTGCCAGCAGCTTAATTTATGGAGATACGCAGTATTTT. Protein: CASSLIYGDTQYF.